This T cell receptor beta chain was captured by sequencing in a study of blood T cells in healthy people across ages. Regarding the study as a whole: Higher diversity, along with more naive CD4+ cells, distinguished long-lived donors from aged donors.

Primed by a sample-barcoded 5' primer and a J-beta primer mix, a second PCR proceeded for 7 to 11 cycles. A single record per CDR3 protein comes from TCRdb applying MiXCR to the 5' RACE reads. The table has about 1.4 million distinct CDR3 sequences, approximately 63% seen once. As regards this clonotype: Its antigen remains unknown.

Trimming took 3 bases from V and 7 from J, leaving 15 bases between them. This CDR3 is 15 amino acids long. Looked up from germline, CDR1 is MNHEY and CDR2 is SVGEGT. The clonotype was recovered from a young man in good health. The V call is TRBV6-2 or TRBV6-3, the J call TRBJ2-2; D possibly corresponds to TRBD2 (5 bases). Sequencing used blood. CDR3 bases: TGTGCCAGCAGTTATAGGACTCCTCCGGTCGGGGAGCTGTTTTTT. It codes for CASSYRTPPVGELFF.